Below, 23 T cell receptor beta chains from the same sample are listed, as sequenced in a study of spatial heterogeneity in lung cancer. No antigen is known for these receptors. Stated time point: sample taken at primary tumor resection. TCRdb reprocessed the 5' RACE reads with MiXCR, giving one entry per CDR3 protein. Found here are around 100,000 distinct CDR3 sequences, 4.4% of them singletons; the top ten hold around 20%. The study, taken as a whole, reports: Mutation tallies in tumors tracked expanded intratumoral alpha and beta TCR counts.

The sequencing used lung tumor tissue, collected at surgery. Source of these receptors: a male donor with early-stage non-small cell lung cancer.

This clonotype was recorded many times. V and J are TRBV2 and TRBJ2-5; the D gene is possibly TRBD2 (5 bases). V lost 8 bases, J lost 5 bases, and 15 bases lay in between. There are 13 residues in the CDR3. Germline CDR1 and CDR2: SNHLY and FYNNEI. In DNA, the CDR3 is TGTGCCAGCTGGGAGTCCGGAAGCGAGACCCAGTACTTC. Protein: CASWESGSETQYF.

This clonotype was counted only a few times. The V call is TRBV3-1, the J call TRBJ2-2, with no clear D. V was cut by 2 bases and J by 0 bases, with 7 bases left in between. The CDR3 sequence is 15 residues long. Germline V lookup: CDR1 LGHDT, CDR2 YNNKEL (reference sequence). CDR3 loop: CASSQQRPNTGELFF. The CDR3 DNA sequence: TGTGCCAGCAGCCAACAACGACCGAACACCGGGGAGCTGTTTTTT.

The CDR3, as DNA: TGCAGTGCTAGATCGGGACAGGGGGGGCACGAGCAGTACTTC. Amino acids: CSARSGQGGHEQYF. V and J are TRBV20-1 and TRBJ2-7, with 11 nucleotides matching TRBD1. CDR1 DFQATT and CDR2 SNEGSKA come from the germline V gene (reference sequence). The CDR3 is 14 amino acids. The junction had 5 bases not matched to a gene; V was cut back by 2 bases and J by 5 bases.

Many counts were recorded for this clonotype. The gene calls are TRBV6-6 and TRBJ2-7; D might be TRBD1 (6 bases). Trimming took 5 bases from V and 3 from J, leaving 8 bases between them. The CDR3 has 12 residues. CDR1 MNHNY and CDR2 SVGAGI come from the germline V gene (reference sequence). The CDR3 protein is CASSIQGYEQYF. The CDR3 DNA reads as TGTGCCAGCAGTATACAGGGCTACGAGCAGTACTTC.

The V gene is TRBV4-1, the J gene TRBJ1-2; 7 positions match TRBD1. The V segment lost 3 bases and the J segment 7 bases; nucleotides outside the gene matches: 14. The CDR3 consists of 16 residues. Germline CDR1 is MGHRA and CDR2 is YSYEKL. CDR3 DNA sequence: TGCGCCAGCAGCCAGACTTCGACAGGGCACACTTTTGGCTACACCTTC. Its protein product is CASSQTSTGHTFGYTF.

Ten or more counts support this clonotype. V usage is TRBV20-1 and J usage is TRBJ2-4, with 9 nucleotides matching TRBD1. The V gene end was trimmed by 1 base and the J gene end by 6 bases; junction bases not matched to a gene: 1. This CDR3 contains 13 residues. Germline CDR1 and CDR2: DFQATT and SNEGSKA (reference sequence). The CDR3 DNA is TGCAGTGCTAGAGGGGGACAGGGAAACATTCAGTACTTC. Amino acid sequence: CSARGGQGNIQYF.

This clonotype was observed at least ten times. This chain links TRBV21-1 with TRBJ2-3; the D call of TRBD1 is as the table states it, not checked on the DNA. TRBV21-1 is assigned pseudogene status. The CDR3 runs 17 residues. CDR3 DNA sequence: TGTGCCAGCAGCCTTTGCTGGGGGGTTTTTAACACAGATACGCAGTATTTT. It is translated as CASSLCWGVFNTDTQYF.

This clonotype has at least ten counts. The CDR3 loop reads CSAAPDTGTNEKLFF. The CDR3 DNA sequence: TGCAGCGCAGCCCCCGACACCGGTACTAATGAAAAACTGTTTTTT. This rearrangement joins TRBV29-1 to TRBJ1-4; D is undetermined. The CDR3 consists of 15 residues. V was pared by 7 bases and J by 2 bases, with 17 bases between. Germline V gene sequence: CDR1 SQVTM, CDR2 ANQGSEA.

This clonotype appeared many times. This rearrangement joins TRBV3-1 to TRBJ2-7; D gene unclear. Germline V lookup: CDR1 LGHDT, CDR2 YNNKEL (reference sequence). With 1 base removed from V and 4 bases from J, the gap between germline ends came to 17 bases. CDR3 length: 16 amino acids. For the CDR3, the DNA is TGTGCCAGCAGCCAAGGATTGGCCCAATCGCTTTACGAGCAGTACTTC. Its protein product is CASSQGLAQSLYEQYF.

This clonotype was seen repeatedly, ten times or more. The chain carries TRBV6-5 and TRBJ2-2; the match to TRBD2 covers 13 bases. Germline V lookup: CDR1 MNHEY, CDR2 SVGAGI. CDR3 length equals 19 residues. V lost 8 bases and J lost 4; bases outside the gene matches: 16. CDR3 bases: TGTGCCAGCGCAAAAAAGCCCTATAGGACTAGCGGGAGCACCGGGGAGCTGTTTTTT. This sequence encodes CASAKKPYRTSGSTGELFF.

This clonotype appeared many times. This chain joins TRBV20-1 and TRBJ2-3, with 10 bases matching TRBD1. The J segment lost 4 bases and the V segment lost 5 bases, leaving 6 bases of the junction unmatched. The V gene's germline CDR1 is DFQATT and CDR2 SNEGSKA (reference sequence). The CDR3 totals 14 residues. CDR3 region: CSAPDRGRADTQYF. CDR3 bases: TGCAGTGCTCCCGACAGGGGGCGCGCAGATACGCAGTATTTT.

Ten or more counts support this clonotype. The chain links TRBV28 to TRBJ2-2, with D possibly TRBD1 on 5 matching bases. The CDR3 loop spans 14 amino acids. Germline V gene sequence: CDR1 MDHEN, CDR2 SYDVKM. V was cut by 4 bases and J by 6 bases, with 12 bases left in between. The CDR3 nucleotides read TGTGCCAGCAGTTCACAGGTGGTTCCCGGGGAGCTGTTTTTT. This gives the protein CASSSQVVPGELFF.

This clonotype was observed at least ten times. V gene TRBV7-2 combines with J gene TRBJ1-3, with D possibly matching TRBD1 (5 bases). Germline loops: CDR1 SGHTA, CDR2 FQGNSA. Between the trimmed V and J ends, which lost 2 bases and 1 base, there was a span of 6 bases. The CDR3 is made up of 14 amino acids. DNA for the CDR3: TGTGCCAGCAGCTTACCAGGGTCTGGAAACACCATATATTTT. As protein: CASSLPGSGNTIYF.

The V and J genes are TRBV15 and TRBJ2-2; a possible D gene is TRBD1 (6 bases). CDR1 and CDR2 (germline): LNHNV, YYDKDF (reference sequence). The CDR3 spans 18 residues. V lost 0 bases, J lost 4 bases, and 18 bases lay in between. The CDR3 reads CATSREPGVPSFTGELFF. The DNA for the CDR3 is TGTGCCACCAGCAGAGAGCCAGGGGTACCCTCGTTCACCGGGGAGCTGTTTTTT.

This clonotype was counted many times. The chain has TRBV28 and TRBJ2-7, with a weak D call TRBD2 (5 bases). This CDR3 is 15 amino acids long. Trimming took 2 bases from V and 0 from J, leaving 11 bases between them. Germline CDR1 is MDHEN and CDR2 is SYDVKM. The CDR3 DNA reads TGTGCCAGCAGTTTAGGCGGGCCCAGCTCCTACGAGCAGTACTTC. Translating it yields CASSLGGPSSYEQYF.

The V and J genes are TRBV7-9 and TRBJ2-2; 9 nucleotides match TRBD2. J lost 5 bases, V lost 5 bases, and 6 bases had no gene match. CDR3 length: 15 residues. Germline V gene data show CDR1 as SEHNR and CDR2 as FQNEAQ (reference sequence). CDR3 sequence reads: CASSRSGSQTGELFF. The CDR3, as DNA: TGTGCCAGCAGCCGTAGCGGGAGTCAAACCGGGGAGCTGTTTTTT.

This clonotype has a count of ten or more. The J gene is TRBJ2-7, the V gene TRBV13; 7 positions agree with TRBD1. V gave up 9 bases and J gave up 4 bases; unmatched junction bases: 3. CDR3 length: 11 residues. Germline assignment: CDR1 PRHDT and CDR2 FYEKMQ (reference sequence). The CDR3 DNA reads TGTGCCAGTAGCAGGGGGTACGAGCAGTACTTC. Its protein is CASSRGYEQYF.

This clonotype was recorded at least ten times. The chain is built from TRBV5-1 and TRBJ2-1; no firm D call. Trimming pared 0 bases from V and 5 bases from J, leaving 12 bases between. The CDR3 totals 15 residues. Per the germline V gene, CDR1 is SGHRS and CDR2 is YFSETQ. The CDR3, as DNA: TGCGCCAGCAGCTTGGACTCTTTAGCCCACAATGAGCAGTTCTTC. This gives the protein CASSLDSLAHNEQFF.

This clonotype was seen at least ten times. The chain couples TRBV6-5 to TRBJ1-1, with TRBD1 matching 8 bases. The germline V gene encodes CDR1 MNHEY and CDR2 SVGAGI. V lost 6 bases to trimming and J lost 1 base; unmatched junction nucleotides: 4. The CDR3 has 14 residues. CDR3 residues: CASRVGQGNTEAFF. CDR3 coding DNA: TGTGCCAGCAGGGTAGGACAGGGGAACACTGAAGCTTTCTTT.

This clonotype was recorded many times. The chain couples TRBV12-3 or TRBV12-4 to TRBJ2-1; possible D gene TRBD1, 5 bases. This CDR3 spans 14 amino acids. V lost 7 bases and J lost 5, with 15 bases in between. The CDR3 DNA reads TGTGCCAGCAACAGGTTAACCGGAGACAATGAGCAGTTCTTC. It encodes CASNRLTGDNEQFF.

There are a few counts of this clonotype. The gene calls are TRBV5-4 and TRBJ2-5, with D hard to call. The CDR3 has 14 residues. Germline V gene lookup returns CDR1 SGHNT and CDR2 YYREEE (reference sequence). Trimming cost V 9 bases and J 0 bases, with 15 bases left between them. CDR3 sequence: CATTPTEYQETQYF. CDR3 bases: TGTGCCACCACTCCTACAGAATACCAAGAGACCCAGTACTTC.

This clonotype was found many times. J is TRBJ1-2 and V is TRBV18; no clear D. The CDR3 sequence is 13 residues long. The V end lost 6 bases, the J end lost 5 bases, and 13 bases lay between the germline ends. In germline, CDR1 is KGHSH, CDR2 LQKENI. The CDR3 protein is CASSPDGRYGYTF. The CDR3, as DNA: TGTGCCAGCTCCCCTGACGGTAGATATGGCTACACCTTC.

In its sample, this clonotype was seen many times. V is TRBV28 and J is TRBJ1-5; no clear D gene. The V gene lost 3 bases and the J gene lost 7 bases, with 13 bases spanning the gap. Per germline, CDR1 MDHEN and CDR2 SYDVKM. The CDR3 is 14 residues long. CDR3 in amino acids: CASSFRGLEQPQHF. The DNA for the CDR3 is TGTGCCAGCAGTTTTAGAGGGCTAGAACAGCCCCAGCATTTT.